This T cell receptor beta chain comes out of a study of vaccination and CD4 T cells after COVID-19. Across the study: Every culture used as a control got a CEFX pool, an HIV-1 Nef pool, or no peptide.

Treatment reported: roughly 10-day PBMC culture with coronavirus spike peptide pools or control peptides (ViraFEST assay). Study-wide results and caveats: Spike mono-reactivity was found in 304 of 307 vaccine-specific clones from convalescent patients. The median SARS-CoV-2-reactive clonotype number increased from about 20 to 38, without statistical significance.

On this clonotype itself: Antigen: not known.

An Oncomine TCR Beta short-read assay was used to sequence the DNA from cultured CD4+ T cells. TCRdb redid the calling of the PCR reads with MiXCR, one entry per CDR3 protein. The sample includes 16,000 or so distinct CDR3 sequences, approximately 44% of them seen just once. Germline CDR1 MNHEY, CDR2 SVGAGI. The CDR3 sequence is 17 residues long. V lost 3 bases and J lost 1, with 18 bases in between. The receptor comes from a human donor who had recovered from COVID-19. Sequenced material: CD4+ T cells from blood, cultured in vitro, taken after SARS-CoV-2 vaccination. This chain uses TRBV6-5 with TRBJ1-1; D remains ambiguous. CDR3 sequence reads: CASSYGYPPWGNTEAFF. The CDR3 DNA reads as TGTGCCAGCAGTTATGGGTATCCCCCCTGGGGGAACACTGAAGCTTTCTTT.